The 29 T cell receptor beta chains presented below share a single source sample, sequenced in a study of blood T cell repertoires in COVID-19. Sequencing used immunoSEQ multiplex PCR; TCRdb keeps in-frame clones, though not all of them. Here the sample spans approximately 240,000 clones, around nine tenths being singletons. The sample comprised PBMCs or T cells enriched from blood (not recorded which). All receptors come from a woman aged 18-29 years who had recovered from COVID-19.

The CDR3: CASSQVGGLSIHTF. The CDR3 DNA is TGTGCCAGCAGCCAAGTTGGGGGACTCTCAATCCACACCTTC. The chain employs TRBV3-1 (or the pseudogene TRBV3-2) and TRBJ1-2; D perhaps matches TRBD1 (5 bases). The V end was cut by 1 base, the J end by 12 bases, with 18 bases between. CDR3 length: 14 amino acids. Germline lookup yields CDR1 LGHDT and CDR2 YNNKEL (reference sequence).

This clone has a single count. The V call is TRBV9, the J call TRBJ1-2; D gene ambiguous. CDR1 is SGDLS, CDR2 YYNGEE, per germline. The V and J ends lost 0 bases and 8 bases respectively, with 11 bases between them. CDR3 length equals 13 residues. This CDR3 is CASSVGDAGGYTF. The CDR3 DNA reads TGTGCCAGCAGCGTAGGCGATGCGGGCGGCTACACCTTC.

This clone is a singleton in its sample. The chain employs TRBV5-1 and TRBJ1-1, with a possible D match to TRBD1 (6 bases). Germline V gene data show CDR1 as SGHRS and CDR2 as YFSETQ. The CDR3 totals 13 residues. The V and J ends lost 3 bases and 1 base respectively, with 7 bases between them. The CDR3 coding sequence is TGCGCCAGCAGCTGGGGACAGAACACTGAAGCTTTCTTT. Its protein is CASSWGQNTEAFF.

The rearrangement uses TRBV10-2 and TRBJ2-3, with 7 bases matching TRBD2. Germline assignment: CDR1 WSHSY and CDR2 SAAADI. V shed 0 bases, J shed 1 base, and the junction held 7 bases outside the gene matches. CDR3 length: 17 residues. The CDR3 here is CASSESSLADRTDTQYF. As DNA, the CDR3 is TGCGCCAGCAGTGAGTCTTCGCTAGCGGACCGCACAGATACGCAGTATTTT.

The rearrangement uses TRBV9 and TRBJ2-3, with TRBD2 matching over 9 bases. Germline V gene sequence: CDR1 SGDLS, CDR2 YYNGEE. The CDR3 spans 16 residues. V dropped 3 bases and J dropped 0; count of bases not matched to a gene: 5. The CDR3 region has the DNA TGTGCCAGCAGCGCAGACAGCGGGAGGAGCACAGATACGCAGTATTTT. This translates into CASSADSGRSTDTQYF.

The chain uses TRBV24-1 and TRBJ2-7; 7 positions match TRBD2. The junction had 6 bases not matched to a gene; V was cut back by 2 bases and J by 0 bases. This CDR3 contains 16 residues. CDR1 and CDR2 (germline): KGHDR, SFDVKD. DNA for the CDR3: TGTGCCACCAGTGATTCTCGCGGGGGTTACTCCTACGAGCAGTACTTC. This codes for CATSDSRGGYSYEQYF.

The chain employs TRBV2 and TRBJ1-2; 7 nucleotides align to TRBD1. Germline lookup yields CDR1 SNHLY and CDR2 FYNNEI. V gave up 7 bases and J gave up 4 bases; unmatched junction bases: 9. The length of the CDR3 is 14 residues. The CDR3 spells CASIAGTARYGYTF. CDR3 in DNA: TGTGCCAGCATCGCCGGGACAGCTCGCTATGGCTACACCTTC.

This chain links TRBV28 with TRBJ1-1; 7 bases are shared with TRBD1. This CDR3 contains 13 residues. Trimming took 6 bases from V and 7 from J; bases not matched to a gene: 8. Germline lookup yields CDR1 MDHEN and CDR2 SYDVKM. The CDR3 coding sequence is TGTGCCAGCAGCTCCGGGACAGACTATGAAGCTTTCTTT. Translated, it gives CASSSGTDYEAFF. Combining the CDR3 with reference TRBV28 and TRBJ1-1 gives the whole variable domain DVKVTQSSRYLVKRTGEKVFLECVQDMDHENMFWYRQDPGLGLRLIYFSYDVKMKEKGDIPEGYSVSREKKERFSLILESASTNQTSMYLCASSSGTDYEAFFGQGTRLTVV.

The rearrangement uses TRBV15 and TRBJ2-7; no firm D call. V lost 5 bases to trimming and J lost 6 bases, with 17 bases between them. This CDR3 contains 14 residues. Germline lookup yields CDR1 LNHNV and CDR2 YYDKDF (reference sequence). As DNA, the CDR3 is TGTGCCACCAGCGAGTCGCGGCCGAACTGCGAGCAGTACTTC. Amino acids: CATSESRPNCEQYF.

This clone was picked up a small number of times. The J gene is TRBJ1-2, the V gene TRBV7-9; a weak D match, TRBD1 (5 bases). V dropped 3 bases and J dropped 8 bases, with 19 bases sitting between them. The CDR3 is 15 residues long. Germline V gives CDR1 SEHNR, CDR2 FQNEAQ (reference sequence). CDR3 coding DNA: TGTGCCAGCAGCTTCGGAGAGGTCCGCGGGGACGGCTACACCTTC. Translating gives CASSFGEVRGDGYTF. The variable domain in full, with the rest retrieved from reference TRBV7-9 and TRBJ1-2, is DTGVSQNPRHKITKRGQNVTFRCDPISEHNRLYWYRQTLGQGPEFLTYFQNEAQLEKSRLLSDRFSAERPKGSFSTLEIQRTEQGDSAMYLCASSFGEVRGDGYTFGSGTRLTVV.

The table lists this clone with a count of one. This CDR3 is also generated by other DNA sequences in the sample. J is TRBJ2-7 and V is TRBV9; D may be TRBD2 (6 bases). Trimming stripped 0 bases from V and 1 base from J, with 8 bases between. The CDR3 length is 14 residues. Germline CDR1 is SGDLS and CDR2 is YYNGEE. The DNA for the CDR3 is TGTGCCAGCAGCGTAGGTAGCGGATCCTACGAGCAGTACTTC. Its protein is CASSVGSGSYEQYF.

The gene calls are TRBV7-3 and TRBJ2-2, with D perhaps matching TRBD2 (5 bases). The germline gives CDR1 SGHTA, CDR2 FQGTGA. There are 12 residues in the CDR3. With 5 bases removed from V and 7 bases from J, the gap between germline ends came to 8 bases. The CDR3 bases are TGTGCCAGCAGCACCGGGGTCGGGGAGCTGTTTTTT. The encoded protein is CASSTGVGELFF.

The chain carries TRBV7-6 and TRBJ2-5; 9 bases fit TRBD1. The CDR3 runs 15 residues. CDR1 is SGHVS, CDR2 FNYEAQ, per germline. V lost 8 bases, J lost 4 bases, and 11 bases stayed unmatched. DNA for the CDR3: TGTGCCAGCGGAACAGGGGGCGATTTGGGAGAGACCCAGTACTTC. Amino acid sequence: CASGTGGDLGETQYF.

This clone was seen only once. The rearrangement joins TRBV11-3 to TRBJ2-1; 15 bases match TRBD2. This CDR3 is 14 amino acids long. The V gene's germline CDR1 is SGHNT and CDR2 YENEEA. V lost 4 bases and J lost 9; bases outside the gene matches: 1. The CDR3 loop is CASSWTSGRAEQFF. The CDR3, as DNA: TGTGCCAGCAGCTGGACTAGCGGGAGGGCTGAGCAGTTCTTC.

The rearrangement joins TRBV5-8 to TRBJ1-5, with TRBD1 identical over 8 bases. The V gene's germline CDR1 is SGHTS and CDR2 YDEGEE. The CDR3 totals 14 residues. V was pared by 0 bases and J by 6 bases, with 2 bases of the junction left unmatched. In DNA, the CDR3 is TGTGCCAGCAGCTTGGCAGGGGGCAGTCAGCCCCAGCATTTT. Its protein is CASSLAGGSQPQHF.

V and J are TRBV11-1 and TRBJ1-1; D is undetermined. Germline V gene lookup returns CDR1 SGHAT and CDR2 FQDESV (reference sequence). V was trimmed by 7 bases and J by 3 bases, leaving 12 bases between them. CDR3 length equals 13 residues. The CDR3 DNA reads TGTGCCAGCAACCTAAAAGCGGACACTGAAGCTTTCTTT. Translation gives CASNLKADTEAFF.

Note on this clone: Different DNA sequences within this sample yield the same CDR3. The J gene is TRBJ1-2, the V gene TRBV5-6, with D possibly matching TRBD1 (6 bases). The CDR3 extends over 14 amino acids. V gave up 0 bases and J gave up 2 bases, with 8 bases separating them. Germline V gene lookup returns CDR1 SGHDT and CDR2 YYEEEE. The CDR3 sequence is CASSLGQGNYGYTF. The CDR3 region has the DNA TGTGCCAGCAGCTTGGGTCAGGGGAACTATGGCTACACCTTC.

This clone was detected only a few times. The genes are TRBV5-4 and TRBJ2-1; the match to TRBD1 covers 10 bases. Germline CDR1 is SGHNT and CDR2 is YYREEE (reference sequence). V lost 4 bases and J lost 8; bases outside the gene matches: 6. There are 14 residues in the CDR3. CDR3 in amino acids: CASSLPGTGDEQFF. CDR3 sequence (DNA): TGTGCCAGCAGCCTTCCCGGGACAGGGGATGAGCAGTTCTTC.

The chain couples TRBV10-2 to TRBJ2-3, with D unresolved. Germline V gene lookup returns CDR1 WSHSY and CDR2 SAAADI. The V and J ends lost 2 bases and 0 bases respectively, with 9 bases between them. The CDR3 runs 15 residues. CDR3 loop: CASSEERTSTDTQYF. The CDR3 DNA is TGCGCCAGCAGTGAGGAGCGAACTAGCACAGATACGCAGTATTTT.

There are a few counts of this clone. Other nucleotide sequences in the sample specify the same CDR3. This chain uses TRBV4-1 with TRBJ1-5, with unresolved D. Germline CDR1 and CDR2: MGHRA and YSYEKL. This CDR3 comprises 15 residues. The V gene lost 0 bases and the J gene lost 1 base, with 7 bases spanning the gap. Here the CDR3 reads CASSQDPRSNQPQHF. The CDR3 nucleotides are TGCGCCAGCAGCCAAGATCCGAGGAGCAATCAGCCCCAGCATTTT.

The chain couples TRBV19 to TRBJ2-3, with D possibly TRBD2 on 5 matching bases. This CDR3 has 16 residues. Trimming took off 3 bases at V and 0 bases at J, with 13 bases between the two ends. Germline V gene lookup returns CDR1 LNHDA and CDR2 SQIVND (reference sequence). CDR3 bases: TGTGCCAGTAGTATTATTCAAGGCGGGAGCACAGATACGCAGTATTTT. Its protein product is CASSIIQGGSTDTQYF.

The chain is built from TRBV19 and TRBJ1-4; 8 positions match TRBD1. CDR1 and CDR2 (germline): LNHDA, SQIVND (reference sequence). The length of the CDR3 is 12 residues. The V gene end was trimmed by 10 bases and the J gene end by 8 bases; junction bases not matched to a gene: 6. The CDR3 DNA sequence: TGTGCCACCAGACAGGGGTGGGAAAAACTGTTTTTT. It yields the protein CATRQGWEKLFF.

This clone was recorded once. The gene calls are TRBV7-9 and TRBJ2-7; no reliable D call. The germline gives CDR1 SEHNR, CDR2 FQNEAQ (reference sequence). Trimming shortened V by 4 bases and J by 0 bases, and 7 bases separated the two germline ends. The CDR3 has 13 residues. The CDR3 nucleotides read TGTGCCAGCAGCTCGTTGAGCTCCTACGAGCAGTACTTC. Encoded protein: CASSSLSSYEQYF.

This chain links TRBV7-3 with TRBJ2-2; D is undetermined. Germline assignment: CDR1 SGHTA and CDR2 FQGTGA. There are 14 residues in the CDR3. V gave up 4 bases and J gave up 3 bases, with 9 bases separating them. CDR3 amino acids: CASSSRSYTGELFF. The CDR3 DNA reads TGTGCCAGCAGCTCCAGGTCGTACACCGGGGAGCTGTTTTTT.

The V and J genes are TRBV12-3 or TRBV12-4 and TRBJ1-4; tentative D call: TRBD1 (6 bases). The CDR3 runs to 12 residues. V lost 6 bases, J lost 9 bases, and 11 bases lay in between. In DNA form, the CDR3 reads TGTGCCAGCAGCACCGGGACACAAAAACTGTTTTTT. It yields the protein CASSTGTQKLFF.

The chain recombines TRBV4-1 with TRBJ1-2, with 10 bases that match TRBD1. This CDR3 comprises 16 residues. The trim removed 2 bases at V and 6 bases at J, leaving 9 bases unmatched. The germline V gene encodes CDR1 MGHRA and CDR2 YSYEKL. CDR3 sequence (DNA): TGCGCCAGCAGCCAACGACAGGGGGCGCAAGGGGATGGCTACACCTTC. Its protein product is CASSQRQGAQGDGYTF.

V and J are TRBV19 and TRBJ1-2; D gene uncertain. Per the germline V gene, CDR1 is LNHDA and CDR2 is SQIVND (reference sequence). The CDR3 spans 15 residues. V dropped 2 bases and J dropped 0 bases, with 10 bases sitting between them. The CDR3 DNA sequence: TGTGCCAGTAGTATAATGGGCTTAGCTAACTATGGCTACACCTTC. This gives the protein CASSIMGLANYGYTF.

The rearrangement uses TRBV5-1 and TRBJ1-1; D not certain. V lost 4 bases and J 4 bases, leaving 23 bases between the germline ends. The germline CDR1 and CDR2 sequences are SGHRS and YFSETQ. CDR3 size: 17 residues. The CDR3 bases are TGCGCCAGCAGCCCGTATTCGGCTGGGAGGGAGAGCACTGAAGCTTTCTTT. Its protein product is CASSPYSAGRESTEAFF.

This clone was counted a few times. This chain joins TRBV7-8 and TRBJ1-3; perhaps TRBD1 as D (6 bases). Between the trimmed V and J ends, which lost 3 bases and 4 bases, there was a span of 13 bases. The CDR3 contains 15 residues. Germline V lookup: CDR1 SGHVS, CDR2 FQNEAQ. The CDR3 sequence: CASSLGGALGNTIYF. Here the CDR3 DNA reads TGTGCCAGCAGCTTGGGGGGGGCGCTAGGAAACACCATATATTTT.